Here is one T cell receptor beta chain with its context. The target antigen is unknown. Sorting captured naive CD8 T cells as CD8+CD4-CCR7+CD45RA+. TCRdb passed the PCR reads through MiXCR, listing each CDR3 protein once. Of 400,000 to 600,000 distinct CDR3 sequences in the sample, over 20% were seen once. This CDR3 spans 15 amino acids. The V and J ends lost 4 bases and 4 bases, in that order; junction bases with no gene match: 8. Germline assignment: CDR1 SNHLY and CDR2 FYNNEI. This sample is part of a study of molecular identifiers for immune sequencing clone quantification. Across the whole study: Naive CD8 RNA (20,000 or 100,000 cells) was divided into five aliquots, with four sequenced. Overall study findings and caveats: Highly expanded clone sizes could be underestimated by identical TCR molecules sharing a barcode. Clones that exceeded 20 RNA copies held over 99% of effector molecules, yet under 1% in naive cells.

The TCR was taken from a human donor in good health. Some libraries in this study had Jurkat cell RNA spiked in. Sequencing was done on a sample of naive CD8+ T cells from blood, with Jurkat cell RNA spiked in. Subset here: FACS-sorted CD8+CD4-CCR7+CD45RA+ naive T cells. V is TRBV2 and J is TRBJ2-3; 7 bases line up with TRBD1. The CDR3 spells CASSGTGDSPDTQYF. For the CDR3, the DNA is TGTGCCAGCAGTGGGACAGGTGATTCCCCAGATACGCAGTATTTT.